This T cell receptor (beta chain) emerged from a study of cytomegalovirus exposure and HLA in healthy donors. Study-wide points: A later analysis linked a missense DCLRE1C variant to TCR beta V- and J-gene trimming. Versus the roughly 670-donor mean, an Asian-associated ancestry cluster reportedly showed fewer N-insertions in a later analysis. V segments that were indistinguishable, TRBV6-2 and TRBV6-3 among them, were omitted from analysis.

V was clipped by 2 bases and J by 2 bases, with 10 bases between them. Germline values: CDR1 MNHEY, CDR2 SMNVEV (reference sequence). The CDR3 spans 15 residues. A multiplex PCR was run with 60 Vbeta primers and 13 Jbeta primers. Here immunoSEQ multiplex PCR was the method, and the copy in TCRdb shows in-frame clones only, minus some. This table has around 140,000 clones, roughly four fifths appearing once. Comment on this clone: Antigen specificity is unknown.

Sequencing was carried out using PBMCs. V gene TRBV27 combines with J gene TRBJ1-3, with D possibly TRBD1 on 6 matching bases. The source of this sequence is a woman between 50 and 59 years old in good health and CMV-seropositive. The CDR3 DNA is TGTGCCAGCAGTTTAGCACAGGGCCCTGGAAACACCATATATTTT. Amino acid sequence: CASSLAQGPGNTIYF.